The 15 T cell receptor beta chains below all came from one sample that was sequenced in a study of kidney transplant recipient with SARS-CoV-2 infection. TCRdb processed the reads anew with MiXCR; each CDR3 protein has one entry. This sample has under 250,000 distinct CDR3 sequences, with more than 25% found just once. The input for sequencing was a blood sample, taken at baseline and on day 111 from a kidney transplant recipient. The receptors were gathered from a male patient aged 30 to 39 who had COVID-19 and was a kidney transplant recipient. These T cells may partly come from the graft donor.

In regard to this clonotype: This may stem from a read error, because a much larger clone lies one nucleotide away. The rearrangement links TRBV12-3 or TRBV12-4 to TRBJ2-7; D is unclear. This CDR3 comprises 14 residues. The V gene lost 4 bases and the J gene lost 9 bases, with 19 bases spanning the gap. The CDR3 coding sequence is TGTGCCAGCAGTTCAAACTGTAAACTACGAGGGCAGTACTTC. Its translation: CASSSNCKLRGQYF.

This clonotype was detected ten times or more. The V gene is TRBV12-2, the J gene TRBJ1-2; the D call TRBD1 from the table was never checked on the DNA. TRBV12-2 is a pseudogene segment. The length of the CDR3 is 17 residues. The CDR3 sequence: CASRRQKTPRKTYGYTF. The CDR3 DNA sequence: TGTGCAAGTCGCAGACAGAAGACTCCACGAAAGACCTATGGCTACACCTTC.

Points on this clonotype: A much larger clone lies a single base off, so this may be a read error. V is TRBV20-1 and J is TRBJ2-7; 7 bases agree with TRBD2. CDR1 and CDR2 from the germline V gene are DFQATT and SNEGSKA (reference sequence). J was trimmed by 2 bases and V by 1 base; bases with no gene match: 8. This CDR3 comprises 15 residues. The CDR3 nucleotides read TGCAGTGCTAGAGTCCCCCCAGCGGGAACCTACGAGCAGTACTTC. Encoded protein: CSARVPPAGTYEQYF.

Points on this clonotype: A read error may be the cause here, since a much bigger clone is one base away. The genes are TRBV2 and TRBJ2-7; D gene unclear. This CDR3 comprises 13 residues. Looked up from germline, CDR1 is SNHLY and CDR2 is FYNNEI. CDR3 region: CASLLIRRNEQHF. The CDR3, as DNA: TGTGCCAGCCTGTTGATCCGAAGGAACGAGCAGCACTTC.

Only a few counts were recorded for this clonotype. For the CDR3, the DNA is TGTGCCAGCAGCGTAGGTGCAGCCAACTCCTACGAGCAGTACTTC. This gives the protein CASSVGAANSYEQYF. The rearrangement uses TRBV9 and TRBJ2-7, with unresolved D. This CDR3 has 15 residues. Germline V CDR1 and CDR2: SGDLS, YYNGEE. V dropped 0 bases and J dropped 0 bases, with 10 bases sitting between them.

As regards this clonotype: This sequence may be a read error, since a much larger clone differs from it by one base. The rearrangement uses TRBV29-1 and TRBJ1-3; TRBD1 aligns across 7 bases. V lost 4 bases and J lost 0; bases outside the gene matches: 6. Germline values: CDR1 SQVTM, CDR2 ANQGSEA. This CDR3 region has 15 residues. CDR3 bases: TGCAGCGTTGGAGGGGCAGGGGGCTCTGGAAACACCATATATTTT. Translating gives CSVGGAGGSGNTIYF.

This clonotype was counted a few times. V gene TRBV20-1 combines with J gene TRBJ2-7, with D perhaps TRBD1 or TRBD2 (5 bases each). V lost 6 bases and J 4 bases, leaving 16 bases between the germline ends. The CDR3 length is 13 residues. In germline, CDR1 is DFQATT, CDR2 SNEGSKA (reference sequence). This CDR3 is CSARDGAQYEQYF. The CDR3, as DNA: TGCAGTGCCCGGGACGGAGCTCAGTACGAGCAGTACTTC.

Worth noting for this clonotype: This clone may be a read error of a much larger clone one base away. This chain connects TRBV2 to TRBJ2-5; 8 nucleotides match TRBD1. CDR1 and CDR2 from the germline V gene are SNHLY and FYNNEI. This CDR3 is built from 14 residues. J was trimmed by 11 bases and V by 3 bases; bases with no gene match: 11. CDR3 loop: CASSEGQGADKQYF. In DNA form, the CDR3 reads TGTGCCAGCAGTGAGGGGCAGGGGGCTGACAAGCAGTACTTC.

In regard to this clonotype: A read error is possible here, since a much larger clone lies one base away. The genes are TRBV11-1 and TRBJ1-2; D gene uncertain. V dropped 5 bases and J dropped 4 bases, with 23 bases sitting between them. The CDR3 has 17 amino acids. Germline CDR1 and CDR2: SGHAT and FQDESV (reference sequence). In DNA, the CDR3 is TGTGCCAGCAGCGGTTCAAGTAAGACTGGAAAGACCTATGGCTACACCTTC. It codes for CASSGSSKTGKTYGYTF.

This clonotype was seen at least ten times. The rearrangement uses TRBV6-5 and TRBJ1-4; D is possibly TRBD1 (5 bases). The CDR3 is made up of 14 amino acids. The germline V gene encodes CDR1 MNHEY and CDR2 SVGAGI. V was trimmed by 6 bases and J by 3 bases, leaving 11 bases between them. The CDR3 loop reads CASSRDSANEKLFF. In DNA form, the CDR3 reads TGTGCCAGCAGCCGAGACAGTGCTAATGAAAAACTGTTTTTT.

This clonotype was found many times. CDR3 nucleotides: TGTGCCAGCCATACGTGGTACTCAAGAAAGACCTATGGCTACACCTTC. Protein: CASHTWYSRKTYGYTF. The chain uses TRBV9 and TRBJ1-2, with D unclear. V dropped 7 bases and J dropped 4 bases, with 23 bases sitting between them. CDR1 is SGDLS and CDR2 is YYNGEE in the germline V gene. The CDR3 runs 16 residues.

This clonotype appeared many times. The gene calls are TRBV20-1 and TRBJ2-5; 10 bases fit TRBD2. Germline V gives CDR1 DFQATT, CDR2 SNEGSKA (reference sequence). After removal of 2 bases from V and 3 bases from J, the junction contained 6 bases not matched to a gene. This CDR3 spans 15 amino acids. As DNA, the CDR3 is TGCAGTGCTAGAAAGTCTAGCGGGAGAAAAGAGACCCAGTACTTC. Its translation is CSARKSSGRKETQYF.

This clonotype was detected only once. As the CDR3 is not closed by the conserved phenylalanine or tryptophan, this likely results from a read error. The chain couples TRBV5-6 to TRBJ1-1; TRBD1 might be the D (6 bases). Trimming removed 6 bases from V and 3 bases from J, with 18 bases in between. CDR1 is SGHDT, CDR2 YYEEEE, per germline. There are 15 residues in the CDR3. DNA for the CDR3: TGTGCCAGCACAGGGGCCCCGGGGTTGGACACTGAAGCTTTCCTT. This sequence encodes CASTGAPGLDTEAFL.

As for this clonotype: One base away lies a much larger clone, so this may be a sequencing read error. J is TRBJ1-2 and V is TRBV19, with 10 positions matching TRBD1. After removal of 8 bases from V and 7 bases from J, the junction contained 16 bases not matched to a gene. The CDR3 sequence is 16 residues long. CDR1 and CDR2 from the germline V gene are LNHDA and SQIVND (reference sequence). The CDR3 spells CASGTSTGTGVSGYTF. The CDR3 DNA reads TGTGCCAGTGGAACATCAACCGGGACAGGGGTTAGTGGCTACACCTTC.

Ten or more counts support this clonotype. V usage is TRBV10-3 and J usage is TRBJ2-7; weak D call: TRBD1 (6 bases). This CDR3 has 16 residues. The germline CDR1 and CDR2 sequences are ENHRY and SYGVKD. Trimming removed 6 bases at V and 7 bases at J, with 25 bases between. The CDR3 DNA follows: TGTGCCATCAGCGGGGAGCCTGACAGGACCTTTTGGGAGCAGTACTTC. Encoded protein: CAISGEPDRTFWEQYF.